This TCR beta chain was documented in a study of T cells after yellow fever vaccination. TCRdb reprocessed the 5' RACE reads with MiXCR, giving one entry per CDR3 protein. The table records 500,000 to 650,000 distinct CDR3 sequences, about 15% of them present only once. Germline values: CDR1 MNHEY, CDR2 SVGEGT. V was cut by 3 bases and J by 6 bases, with 12 bases left in between. There are 14 residues in the CDR3. Sequenced material: PBMCs, taken about 5 days after the first yellow fever vaccination. This TCR came from a man aged 18 to 29 who received the YFV17D yellow fever vaccine. The chain carries TRBV6-2 or TRBV6-3 and TRBJ1-5, with D tentatively TRBD1 (5 bases). The CDR3 DNA is TGTGCCAGCAGTTATGAGGGGTTCGGTCAGCCCCAGCATTTT. Its protein product is CASSYEGFGQPQHF.